This TCR beta chain was sequenced for a study of cytomegalovirus exposure and HLA in healthy donors. Study outcomes and limitations: Association of roughly 18,000 TCR beta sequences with HLA alleles was found at 0.05 false discovery rate in a later analysis. Reported results showed that the classifier diagnosed cytomegalovirus status with high specificity and sensitivity. Analysis was performed later, and it showed HLA-associated TCR beta chains to be more clonally expanded than equally common others.

The length of the CDR3 is 12 residues. Trimming took off 8 bases at V and 2 bases at J, with 9 bases between the two ends. Germline CDR1 is MDHEN and CDR2 is SYDVKM. The primer mix had 60 Vbeta and 13 Jbeta primers. Here immunoSEQ multiplex PCR was the method, and the copy in TCRdb shows in-frame clones only, minus some. The data hold tens of thousands of clones, with about 81% observed a single time. As to this clone: Its antigen is not identified. Distinct nucleotide sequences in the sample also encode this CDR3.

The V gene is TRBV28, the J gene TRBJ1-2, with D perhaps TRBD1 (5 bases). The sample was PBMCs. The sequence was collected from a woman in her thirties or forties in good health and CMV-seronegative. The CDR3 protein is CASLGQNYGYTF. The CDR3 region has the DNA TGTGCCAGCTTGGGGCAGAACTATGGCTACACCTTC.